The clone carrying this TCR beta chain was seen ten or more times. TCRdb keeps only in-frame clones here, not all; method: immunoSEQ multiplex PCR. Here the sample spans a few hundred thousand clones, over 75% being singletons. These data originate in a study of blood T cell repertoires in COVID-19. Study at large: Collection of acute and convalescent COVID-19 samples took place in the United States, Italy and Spain.

Between the trimmed V and J ends, which lost 8 bases and 13 bases, there was a span of 20 bases. The CDR3 covers 12 residues. This sequence joins TRBV12-3 or TRBV12-4 and TRBJ1-1; possible D gene TRBD1, 6 bases. The clonotype was recovered from a woman aged 45-65 years who had recovered from COVID-19. Sequenced material: peripheral blood. This chain's CDR3 is CASRREGGKGFF. CDR3 nucleotides: TGTGCCAGCCGAAGGGAGGGGGGAAAAGGTTTCTTT.